The clone carrying this TCR beta chain was seen only once. The source of the sample is a study of lymphopenia after photon versus proton radiotherapy. V lost 0 bases, J lost 5 bases, and 8 bases lay in between. CDR1 is SGHDT, CDR2 YYEEEE, per germline. This CDR3 is 13 amino acids long. TCRdb's copy holds only in-frame clones and misses some; the assay was immunoSEQ multiplex PCR. The sample contains around 18,000 clones, 75% to 85% of which appear only once. This chain links TRBV5-6 with TRBJ1-1; no clear D. The TCR sequence derives from a man between 65 and 85 years old with pancreatic cancer. Sample: peripheral blood, taken from a patient treated with proton-based radiotherapy. CDR3 bases: TGTGCCAGCAGCTTGGGTTACCGAACTGAAGCTTTCTTT. Amino acids: CASSLGYRTEAFF.